Following are 26 T cell receptor beta chains from one sample sequenced in a study of T cells after yellow fever vaccination. MiXCR, applied by TCRdb to the 5' RACE reads, yields one record per CDR3 protein. Seen here are about 58,000 distinct CDR3 sequences, roughly 6.9% observed once, and the top ten hold around 38%. Here the sequenced sample was CD8+ T cells sorted from PBMCs, taken on the day of the first yellow fever vaccination. These receptors were collected from a man between 18 and 35 years old who received the YFV17D yellow fever vaccine.

This clonotype was picked up many times. CDR3 in amino acids: CASSSALQQFF. The DNA of the CDR3 is TGTGCCAGCAGCTCAGCCCTCCAGCAGTTCTTC. The chain is built from TRBV9 and TRBJ2-1; D is unresolved. Trimming took off 4 bases at V and 11 bases at J, with 10 bases between the two ends. CDR3 length: 11 residues. Germline V gene lookup returns CDR1 SGDLS and CDR2 YYNGEE.

The table lists this clonotype with many counts. The chain employs TRBV6-2 or TRBV6-3 and TRBJ1-1; TRBD1 is a possible D gene (5 bases). Trimming cost V 6 bases and J 0 bases, with 14 bases left between them. From germline, CDR1 is MNHEY and CDR2 SVGEGT. CDR3 length: 15 amino acids. CDR3 coding DNA: TGTGCCAGCAGCTCAGTTTGGGGCCTGAACACTGAAGCTTTCTTT. The encoded protein is CASSSVWGLNTEAFF.

This clonotype occurred a few times. The rearrangement uses TRBV7-9 and TRBJ2-7, with TRBD2 matching 10 bases. The germline V gene encodes CDR1 SEHNR and CDR2 FQNEAQ (reference sequence). The CDR3 is 15 residues long. Germline trimming cut 7 bases from V and 1 base from J; bases unmatched to any gene: 7. Here the CDR3 DNA reads TGTGCCAGCATCTCATTGACTAGCGGGTCCTACGAGCAGTACTTC. It encodes CASISLTSGSYEQYF.

In this sample, this clonotype turned up many times. The CDR3 sequence is CASSSRLYEQYF. The CDR3 coding sequence is TGTGCCAGCAGTTCCCGACTCTACGAGCAGTACTTC. V is TRBV12-3 or TRBV12-4 and J is TRBJ2-7; D is unclear. Trimming pared 4 bases from V and 3 bases from J, leaving 7 bases between. The CDR3 is 12 residues long.

In the case of this clonotype: A read error is possible here, since a much larger clone lies one base away. The V and J genes are TRBV20-1 and TRBJ2-7; D call uncertain. The CDR3 runs 15 residues. V lost 3 bases and J 0 bases, leaving 15 bases between the germline ends. Looked up from germline, CDR1 is DFQATT and CDR2 is SNEGSKA (reference sequence). CDR3 residues: CSASGTLDGSYEQYF. The CDR3 DNA reads TGCAGTGCTAGTGGAACCCTGGACGGCTCCTACGAGCAGTACTTC.

This clonotype was counted between two and nine times. The J gene is TRBJ1-1, the V gene TRBV9; a possible D gene is TRBD1 (5 bases). The CDR3 runs 17 residues. Trimming removed 0 bases at V and 0 bases at J, with 15 bases between. CDR1 and CDR2 from the germline V gene are SGDLS and YYNGEE. The CDR3 DNA is TGTGCCAGCAGCGTAGAGGGGTTAGCAGCCATGAACACTGAAGCTTTCTTT. Protein: CASSVEGLAAMNTEAFF. The entire variable domain, with the rest obtained from reference TRBV9 and TRBJ1-1, is as follows: DSGVTQTPKHLITATGQRVTLRCSPRSGDLSVYWYQQSLDQGLQFLIQYYNGEERAKGNILERFSAQQFPDLHSELNLSSLELGDSALYFCASSVEGLAAMNTEAFFGQGTRLTVV.

The chain is built from TRBV13 and TRBJ1-1, with TRBD1 as a possible D gene (5 bases). CDR1 PRHDT and CDR2 FYEKMQ come from the germline V gene (reference sequence). The V and J ends lost 0 bases and 11 bases respectively, with 16 bases between them. The CDR3 extends over 14 amino acids. The chain's CDR3 is CASSLGAYLWGAFF. The CDR3 DNA sequence: TGTGCCAGCAGCTTAGGGGCCTACCTCTGGGGGGCTTTCTTT.

This clonotype has just a few counts. V usage is TRBV5-6 and J usage is TRBJ1-3; TRBD1 aligns across 9 bases. With 4 bases clipped from V and 0 bases from J, the junction kept 8 bases outside the gene matches. Per the germline V gene, CDR1 is SGHDT and CDR2 is YYEEEE. CDR3 size: 17 residues. The CDR3 loop is CASSLGTGLSSGNTIYF. The CDR3 region has the DNA TGTGCCAGCAGCCTGGGGACAGGGCTATCCTCTGGAAACACCATATATTTT.

This clonotype was seen a handful of times. The chain carries TRBV6-5 and TRBJ2-2; 7 bases are a match to TRBD1. This CDR3 region has 17 residues. Trimming at V came to 0 bases and at J to 1 base, leaving 5 bases not matched to a gene. Germline V lookup: CDR1 MNHEY, CDR2 SVGAGI. The CDR3 DNA is TGTGCCAGCAGTTACTCTCCTGGGACAGAGAACACCGGGGAGCTGTTTTTT. Amino acids: CASSYSPGTENTGELFF.

Many counts were recorded for this clonotype. The chain couples TRBV27 to TRBJ1-5; D gene ambiguous. Per the germline V gene, CDR1 is MNHEY and CDR2 is SMNVEV (reference sequence). Trimming cost V 2 bases and J 6 bases, with 5 bases left between them. CDR3 size: 12 residues. CDR3 protein: CASSLGGQPQHF. The CDR3, as DNA: TGTGCCAGCAGTTTAGGCGGTCAGCCCCAGCATTTT.

The rearrangement joins TRBV6-2 or TRBV6-3 to TRBJ2-7, with unresolved D. V was pared by 7 bases and J by 3 bases, with 13 bases between. The CDR3 has 13 amino acids. Germline V lookup: CDR1 MNHEY, CDR2 SVGEGT. The CDR3 spells CASTSHYLYEQYF. CDR3 DNA: TGTGCCAGCACCAGTCACTACCTCTACGAGCAGTACTTC.

This clonotype was recorded many times. V and J are TRBV4-2 and TRBJ1-1; no clear D gene. This CDR3 region has 13 residues. V shed 1 base and J shed 5 bases, with 8 bases lying between them. Looked up from germline, CDR1 is LGHNA and CDR2 is YNFKEQ. CDR3 in amino acids: CASSQAFATEAFF. The CDR3 DNA reads as TGTGCCAGCAGCCAAGCGTTCGCGACTGAAGCTTTCTTT.

This clonotype was found many times. This chain links TRBV7-9 with TRBJ2-2; D not certain. CDR3 size: 15 residues. Per germline, CDR1 SEHNR and CDR2 FQNEAQ (reference sequence). V was clipped by 1 base and J by 7 bases, with 13 bases between them. DNA of the CDR3: TGTGCCAGCAGCTTAGGTGTTCGGAAGCACGGGGAGCTGTTTTTT. Translation: CASSLGVRKHGELFF.

Only a few counts were recorded for this clonotype. The rearrangement uses TRBV4-3 and TRBJ2-7; D is uncertain. CDR3 length equals 16 residues. Germline-derived CDR1 and CDR2 are LGHNA and YSLEER. V gave up 0 bases and J gave up 7 bases, with 19 bases separating them. CDR3 region: CASSQEYGAPGLEQYV. CDR3 DNA sequence: TGCGCCAGCAGCCAAGAGTACGGAGCCCCGGGCCTGGAGCAGTACGTC.

This clonotype was seen at least ten times. The rearrangement uses TRBV6-2 or TRBV6-3 and TRBJ1-5; 7 positions match TRBD1. The CDR3 is made up of 15 amino acids. The junction had 8 bases not matched to a gene; V was cut back by 5 bases and J by 4 bases. Looked up from germline, CDR1 is MNHEY and CDR2 is SVGEGT. The CDR3 is CASSPYRGSNQPQHF. Written as DNA, the CDR3 is TGTGCCAGCAGTCCCTACAGGGGTTCAAATCAGCCCCAGCATTTT.

This clonotype was observed a handful of times. The V and J genes are TRBV7-2 and TRBJ1-6; D is unclear. CDR3 length equals 15 residues. Germline V lookup: CDR1 SGHTA, CDR2 FQGNSA. V was clipped by 2 bases and J by 7 bases, with 12 bases between them. CDR3 protein: CASSLFTESNSPLHF. The CDR3 region has the DNA TGTGCCAGCAGCTTATTTACGGAGTCGAATTCACCCCTCCACTTT.

CDR3 in amino acids: CASSKWMPYEQYF. The CDR3 coding sequence is TGTGCCAGCAGTAAATGGATGCCCTACGAGCAGTACTTC. This chain uses TRBV12-3 or TRBV12-4 with TRBJ2-7; D remains ambiguous. The CDR3 runs to 13 residues. V lost 5 bases, J lost 2 bases, and 10 bases lay in between.

Many counts were recorded for this clonotype. This chain joins TRBV4-1 and TRBJ2-1; 7 bases align to TRBD2. The CDR3 consists of 15 residues. Looked up from germline, CDR1 is MGHRA and CDR2 is YSYEKL. J gave up 0 bases and V 6 bases, and 5 bases lay outside the gene matches. The CDR3 coding sequence is TGCGCCAGCAGAGCGGGGCGGGGCTCCTACAATGAGCAGTTCTTC. Translating gives CASRAGRGSYNEQFF.

This clonotype is a singleton in its sample. The chain couples TRBV6-2 or TRBV6-3 to TRBJ2-1; D is tentatively TRBD1 or TRBD2 (5 bases each). The V and J ends lost 0 bases and 5 bases respectively, with 8 bases between them. CDR1 is MNHEY and CDR2 is SVGEGT in the germline V gene. The CDR3 has 14 residues. CDR3 coding DNA: TGTGCCAGCAGTTACTCGGGGGAACACAATGAGCAGTTCTTC. Protein: CASSYSGEHNEQFF.

This clonotype was found many times. The J gene is TRBJ2-4, the V gene TRBV5-1; no definite D call. Trimming stripped 0 bases from V and 3 bases from J, with 10 bases between. Germline CDR1 and CDR2: SGHRS and YFSETQ. This CDR3 spans 15 amino acids. DNA of the CDR3: TGCGCCAGCAGCTTGGCCGAATGGGACAAAAACATTCAGTACTTC. Translated, it gives CASSLAEWDKNIQYF.

The V and J genes are TRBV29-1 and TRBJ2-1; 11 nucleotides align to TRBD2. CDR3 length equals 15 residues. Germline V gene sequence: CDR1 SQVTM, CDR2 ANQGSEA. V shed 1 base, J shed 4 bases, and the junction held 3 bases outside the gene matches. This CDR3 reads CSVEVGTSGYNEQFF. CDR3 nucleotides: TGCAGCGTTGAAGTCGGGACTAGCGGATACAATGAGCAGTTCTTC.

This clonotype was observed a few times. The V and J genes are TRBV28 and TRBJ2-5, with 7 bases matching TRBD2. This CDR3 is 15 amino acids long. In germline, CDR1 is MDHEN, CDR2 SYDVKM. The V gene end was trimmed by 6 bases and the J gene end by 1 base; junction bases not matched to a gene: 8. CDR3 coding DNA: TGTGCCAGCAGCCAGGCCCGACTAGCCCAAGAGACCCAGTACTTC. Protein: CASSQARLAQETQYF.

This clonotype was seen only a few times. The chain employs TRBV7-9 and TRBJ1-2, with D possibly TRBD1 on 6 matching bases. V was clipped by 5 bases and J by 0 bases, with 16 bases between them. In germline, CDR1 is SEHNR, CDR2 FQNEAQ (reference sequence). The CDR3 contains 16 residues. The CDR3: CASSPIRRQANYGYTF. CDR3 coding DNA: TGTGCCAGCAGCCCCATAAGGAGACAGGCTAACTATGGCTACACCTTC.

This clonotype has ten or more counts. The chain combines TRBV7-9 with TRBJ2-7, with D perhaps given as TRBD1 or TRBD2 (5 bases each). The CDR3 is made up of 15 amino acids. Germline values: CDR1 SEHNR, CDR2 FQNEAQ (reference sequence). Between the trimmed V and J ends, which lost 7 bases and 5 bases, there was a span of 21 bases. The CDR3 coding sequence is TGTGCCAGCACCCTCTTGGGCCAGGGAGTCGACGAGCAGTACTTC. Amino acid sequence: CASTLLGQGVDEQYF. Supplemented by reference TRBV7-9 and TRBJ2-7, the full variable domain reads DTGVSQNPRHKITKRGQNVTFRCDPISEHNRLYWYRQTLGQGPEFLTYFQNEAQLEKSRLLSDRFSAERPKGSFSTLEIQRTEQGDSAMYLCASTLLGQGVDEQYFGPGTRLTVT.

This clonotype appeared many times. The rearrangement links TRBV12-3 or TRBV12-4 to TRBJ2-1; TRBD2 agrees at 8 bases. The CDR3 covers 15 residues. The trim removed 4 bases at V and 0 bases at J, leaving 2 bases unmatched. In nucleotides, the CDR3 is TGTGCCAGCAGTTCGGGGGGGAGCTCCTACAATGAGCAGTTCTTC. This encodes CASSSGGSSYNEQFF.

The V and J genes are TRBV6-5 and TRBJ2-1, with D possibly being TRBD2 (5 bases). Germline V gene data show CDR1 as MNHEY and CDR2 as SVGAGI. The germline V and J ends were trimmed by 2 bases and 7 bases, with 9 bases remaining between them. This CDR3 is built from 13 residues. This CDR3 is CASSYGAENEQFF. The CDR3 coding sequence is TGTGCCAGCAGTTACGGAGCGGAAAATGAGCAGTTCTTC.